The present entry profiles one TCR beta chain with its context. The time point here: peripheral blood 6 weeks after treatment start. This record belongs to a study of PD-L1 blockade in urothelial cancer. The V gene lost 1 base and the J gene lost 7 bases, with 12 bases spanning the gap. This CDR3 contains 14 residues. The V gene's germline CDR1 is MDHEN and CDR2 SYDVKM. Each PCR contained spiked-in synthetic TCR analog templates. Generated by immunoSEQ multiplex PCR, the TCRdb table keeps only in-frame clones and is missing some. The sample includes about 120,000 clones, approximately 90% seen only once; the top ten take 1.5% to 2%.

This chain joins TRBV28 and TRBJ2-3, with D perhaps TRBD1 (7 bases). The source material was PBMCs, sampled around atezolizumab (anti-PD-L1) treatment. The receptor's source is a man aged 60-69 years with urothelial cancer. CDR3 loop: CASSLFRGENTQYF. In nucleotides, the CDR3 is TGTGCCAGCAGTTTATTCAGGGGGGAGAATACGCAGTATTTT.